The present T cell receptor beta chain was sequenced within a study of blood T cell repertoires in COVID-19. On the study more broadly: Spain, Italy and the United States supplied samples that represented acute and convalescent COVID-19. PBMCs, B-cell-depleted T cells, or T cells were the source of the cDNA or gDNA that made up the material.

This CDR3 has 17 amino acids. The germline CDR1 and CDR2 sequences are MNHEY and SVGEGT. V shed 2 bases and J 1 base; nucleotides not matched to a gene: 10. As handled by the study authors: The authors estimated nucleated cell counts from reference gene primer amplification. The data were produced by immunoSEQ multiplex PCR, yet TCRdb's version contains in-frame clones alone and is incomplete. That table gives V, J and clone size, and the DNA gave D and trimming. The table records about 83,000 clones, roughly 86% of them present only once. This clonotype was sampled from a woman aged 80 or over in a cohort sampled during active or convalescent COVID-19. The chain is built from TRBV6-2 or TRBV6-3 and TRBJ1-1; 7 nucleotides align to TRBD1. Sequenced input: peripheral blood. The CDR3 loop is CASSYSAKGARNTEAFF. The DNA of the CDR3 is TGTGCCAGCAGTTACAGCGCGAAGGGGGCGCGGAACACTGAAGCTTTCTTT.